This passage covers 26 T cell receptor beta chains from one sample sequenced in a study of cytomegalovirus exposure and HLA in healthy donors. The PCR used 60 Vbeta and 13 Jbeta primers. Clones were read by immunoSEQ multiplex PCR, and TCRdb kept only the in-frame ones, dropping some. The sample shows roughly 63,000 clones, about 72% of them seen only once. The sample consisted of PBMCs. Receptors originate from a man aged 50 to 59 in good health and CMV-seropositive.

The chain couples TRBV2 to TRBJ1-4, with D maybe TRBD1 (5 bases). In germline, CDR1 is SNHLY, CDR2 FYNNEI. The V and J ends lost 3 bases and 8 bases respectively, with 13 bases between them. This CDR3 is built from 14 residues. The CDR3 nucleotides read TGTGCCAGCAGTGATAGAGGGACTGGCGAAAAACTGTTTTTT. Protein sequence: CASSDRGTGEKLFF.

The rearrangement joins TRBV28 to TRBJ2-6; tentative D call: TRBD2 (6 bases). The CDR3 runs 15 residues. V shed 6 bases and J shed 4 bases, with 13 bases lying between them. CDR1 is MDHEN, CDR2 SYDVKM, per germline. The CDR3 reads CASRPYGSGANVLTF. CDR3 DNA sequence: TGTGCCAGCAGGCCTTACGGGAGCGGGGCCAACGTCCTGACTTTC.

The chain employs TRBV28 and TRBJ1-2; 8 nucleotides match TRBD1. V shed 8 bases, J shed 2 bases, and the junction held 13 bases outside the gene matches. The CDR3 length is 16 residues. Germline CDR1 is MDHEN and CDR2 is SYDVKM. In DNA form, the CDR3 reads TGTGCCAGCTACAAGGACAGGGTGGCTGTAAACTATGGCTACACCTTC. It yields the protein CASYKDRVAVNYGYTF.

This clone was counted a single time. The identical CDR3 is also encoded by other nucleotide sequences in the sample. The chain is built from TRBV6-5 and TRBJ1-1; 7 bases agree with TRBD1. The germline V gene has CDR1 MNHEY and CDR2 SVGAGI. V shed 2 bases and J 4 bases; nucleotides not matched to a gene: 10. There are 16 residues in the CDR3. The CDR3 is CASSYGVRGTVTEAFF. The CDR3 DNA is TGTGCCAGCAGTTACGGAGTCAGGGGGACCGTCACTGAAGCTTTCTTT.

The rearrangement links TRBV5-6 to TRBJ2-1, with D possibly being TRBD2 (5 bases). Trimming left V 2 bases short and J 5 bases short, with 23 bases between. The CDR3 contains 18 residues. Germline CDR1 and CDR2: SGHDT and YYEEEE. The CDR3: CASSLTSRGRLKNNEQFF. CDR3 coding DNA: TGTGCCAGCAGCTTAACTAGTAGAGGGCGGCTAAAGAACAATGAGCAGTTCTTC.

The chain employs TRBV7-9 and TRBJ1-1; weak D call: TRBD1 (5 bases). V lost 0 bases, J lost 5 bases, and 10 bases lay in between. CDR3 size: 14 residues. Germline CDR1 SEHNR, CDR2 FQNEAQ (reference sequence). The CDR3 sequence is CASSLAMGQTEAFF. CDR3 nucleotide sequence: TGTGCCAGCAGCTTAGCGATGGGGCAAACTGAAGCTTTCTTT.

This chain uses TRBV27 with TRBJ1-2, with 8 bases identical to TRBD1. Germline V gene sequence: CDR1 MNHEY, CDR2 SMNVEV (reference sequence). CDR3 length: 14 amino acids. Trimming took 4 bases from V and 8 from J; bases not matched to a gene: 9. This chain's CDR3 is CASSSIQTGEGYTF. In nucleotides, the CDR3 is TGTGCCAGCAGTTCAATACAGACAGGGGAAGGCTACACCTTC.

The rearrangement joins TRBV5-1 to TRBJ2-7, with 8 bases fitting TRBD2. Germline-derived CDR1 and CDR2 are SGHRS and YFSETQ. The CDR3 has 15 amino acids. The J segment lost 1 base and the V segment lost 4 bases, leaving 7 bases of the junction unmatched. The CDR3 bases are TGCGCCAGCAGCCCCCGAGCGGGGGCATCCTACGAGCAGTACTTC. Amino acids: CASSPRAGASYEQYF.

This sequence joins TRBV7-9 and TRBJ1-2; D is perhaps TRBD1 (6 bases). V gave up 4 bases and J gave up 4 bases, with 13 bases separating them. The CDR3 has 14 amino acids. Per germline, CDR1 SEHNR and CDR2 FQNEAQ (reference sequence). CDR3 DNA: TGTGCCAGCAGCTGGGAGGGGGTAGCCTATGGCTACACCTTC. Residues: CASSWEGVAYGYTF.

V gene TRBV6-1 combines with J gene TRBJ1-5; 10 bases agree with TRBD1. The junction had 10 bases not matched to a gene; V was cut back by 4 bases and J by 1 base. Per germline, CDR1 MNHNS and CDR2 SASEGT. The CDR3 loop spans 18 amino acids. CDR3 sequence (DNA): TGTGCCAGCAGTGGTCGGGACAGGGGATATAGGAGCAATCAGCCCCAGCATTTT. Translated: CASSGRDRGYRSNQPQHF.

The J gene is TRBJ2-1, the V gene TRBV5-1; 8 nucleotides line up with TRBD2. Trimming at V came to 2 bases and at J to 5 bases, leaving 6 bases not matched to a gene. The V gene's germline CDR1 is SGHRS and CDR2 YFSETQ. This CDR3 contains 15 residues. The CDR3: CASSFTAGEDNEQFF. As DNA, the CDR3 is TGCGCCAGCAGCTTTACAGCGGGAGAAGACAATGAGCAGTTCTTC. Complete variable domain (other parts from reference TRBV5-1 and TRBJ2-1): KAGVTQTPRYLIKTRGQQVTLSCSPISGHRSVSWYQQTPGQGLQFLFEYFSETQRNKGNFPGRFSGRQFSNSRSEMNVSTLELGDSALYLCASSFTAGEDNEQFFGPGTRLTVL.

The rearrangement joins TRBV29-1 to TRBJ2-3; maybe TRBD2 (6 bases). The V and J ends lost 7 bases and 4 bases respectively, with 18 bases between them. Germline V gives CDR1 SQVTM, CDR2 ANQGSEA. CDR3 length: 14 residues. DNA of the CDR3: TGCAGCGCCGACCGCGGGAAGGCTGCAGATACGCAGTATTTT. It specifies CSADRGKAADTQYF.

The V and J genes are TRBV13 and TRBJ2-2, with TRBD2 matching over 8 bases. Trimming at V came to 5 bases and at J to 3 bases, leaving 5 bases not matched to a gene. The germline V gene encodes CDR1 PRHDT and CDR2 FYEKMQ (reference sequence). The CDR3 is 15 amino acids. The CDR3 loop is CASSPHGGDTGELFF. The CDR3 DNA reads as TGTGCCAGCAGCCCACACGGGGGGGACACCGGGGAGCTGTTTTTT.

This rearrangement joins TRBV15 to TRBJ2-3, with a possible D match to TRBD2 (6 bases). The ends were cut back, 1 base at V and 2 bases at J, with 16 bases in the middle. The CDR3 sequence is 17 residues long. Per germline, CDR1 LNHNV and CDR2 YYDKDF (reference sequence). DNA for the CDR3: TGTGCCACCAGCAGAGGTTTTGTTGGCGGGGCCACAGATACGCAGTATTTT. It specifies CATSRGFVGGATDTQYF.

V is TRBV7-9 and J is TRBJ1-1; weak D call: TRBD1 (6 bases). V was pared by 5 bases and J by 5 bases, with 9 bases between. This CDR3 is 12 amino acids long. Germline CDR1 is SEHNR and CDR2 is FQNEAQ (reference sequence). In nucleotides, the CDR3 is TGTGCCAGCAGCCGTCAGGGGACTGAAGCTTTCTTT. Encoded protein: CASSRQGTEAFF. Full variable domain (outside the CDR3, taken from reference TRBV7-9 and TRBJ1-1): DTGVSQNPRHKITKRGQNVTFRCDPISEHNRLYWYRQTLGQGPEFLTYFQNEAQLEKSRLLSDRFSAERPKGSFSTLEIQRTEQGDSAMYLCASSRQGTEAFFGQGTRLTVV.

This CDR3 reads CASSLHRGNGYTF. The CDR3 DNA reads as TGTGCCAGCAGCTTACATCGGGGAAATGGCTACACCTTC. This chain links TRBV7-7 with TRBJ1-2; D not certain. The CDR3 is 13 residues long. V was trimmed by 2 bases and J by 6 bases, leaving 10 bases between them. From germline, CDR1 is SSHAT and CDR2 FNYEAQ (reference sequence). The variable domain in full, with the rest retrieved from reference TRBV7-7 and TRBJ1-2, is GAGVSQSPRYKVTKRGQDVTLRCDPISSHATLYWYQQALGQGPEFLTYFNYEAQPDKSGLPSDRFSAERPEGSISTLTIQRTEQRDSAMYRCASSLHRGNGYTFGSGTRLTVV.

The CDR3 loop reads CASSLGLAGGRYNEQFF. The CDR3 DNA follows: TGTGCCAGCAGCTTAGGACTAGCGGGGGGACGATACAATGAGCAGTTCTTC. This sequence joins TRBV7-6 and TRBJ2-1; 13 nucleotides line up with TRBD2. The CDR3 is made up of 17 amino acids. CDR1 is SGHVS and CDR2 is FNYEAQ in the germline V gene. Trimming at V came to 1 base and at J to 4 bases, leaving 4 bases not matched to a gene.

CDR3 sequence: CATNLRLGDEQFF. The CDR3 DNA is TGTGCCACCAACCTCCGGTTGGGCGATGAGCAGTTCTTC. The chain recombines TRBV25-1 with TRBJ2-1; D call uncertain. V was clipped by 10 bases and J by 8 bases, with 18 bases between them. CDR3 length equals 13 residues. Germline V lookup: CDR1 MGHDK, CDR2 SYGVNS.

The rearrangement uses TRBV6-5 and TRBJ2-3, with 9 positions matching TRBD2. V was pared by 6 bases and J by 4 bases, with 8 bases of the junction left unmatched. The CDR3 is made up of 15 amino acids. From germline, CDR1 is MNHEY and CDR2 SVGAGI. The CDR3 region has the DNA TGTGCCAGCAGCTCCGTAGCGGGAGTCCCAGATACGCAGTATTTT. Residues: CASSSVAGVPDTQYF.

The chain links TRBV5-1 to TRBJ2-1; 11 bases align to TRBD2. J gave up 7 bases and V 1 base, and 7 bases lay outside the gene matches. CDR1 is SGHRS and CDR2 is YFSETQ in the germline V gene. This CDR3 is 16 amino acids long. CDR3 amino acids: CASSLWGTSGGNEQFF. In nucleotides, the CDR3 is TGCGCCAGCAGCTTGTGGGGGACTAGCGGAGGGAATGAGCAGTTCTTC.

J is TRBJ1-4 and V is TRBV28, with a weak D call TRBD1 (5 bases). Per germline, CDR1 MDHEN and CDR2 SYDVKM. The length of the CDR3 is 14 residues. The germline V and J ends were trimmed by 7 bases and 2 bases, with 11 bases remaining between them. The CDR3 loop reads CASTTGGTNEKLFF. Here the CDR3 DNA reads TGTGCCAGCACTACGGGGGGGACTAATGAAAAACTGTTTTTT.

The chain couples TRBV7-9 to TRBJ1-1; no firm D call. Germline-derived CDR1 and CDR2 are SEHNR and FQNEAQ (reference sequence). This CDR3 has 14 amino acids. Trimming took 3 bases from V and 4 from J, leaving 12 bases between them. CDR3 region: CASSFRRVGTEAFF. For the CDR3, the DNA is TGTGCCAGCAGCTTTAGGAGGGTTGGCACTGAAGCTTTCTTT.

The genes are TRBV10-3 and TRBJ2-7; 10 nucleotides line up with TRBD1. The CDR3 totals 14 residues. Germline V CDR1 and CDR2: ENHRY, SYGVKD. With 6 bases clipped from V and 3 bases from J, the junction kept 5 bases outside the gene matches. CDR3 in DNA: TGTGCCATCAGAGGACAGGGGGGACACTACGAGCAGTACTTC. Protein product: CAIRGQGGHYEQYF.

The gene calls are TRBV10-3 and TRBJ2-7; D is unclear. CDR1 is ENHRY, CDR2 SYGVKD, per germline. CDR3 length equals 14 residues. The V gene lost 7 bases and the J gene lost 7 bases, with 20 bases spanning the gap. CDR3 bases: TGTGCCATCACCAAAAACCCTTCAACTACTGAGCAGTACTTC. Translating gives CAITKNPSTTEQYF.

This chain connects TRBV30 to TRBJ2-7, with 10 bases identical to TRBD2. The germline V gene has CDR1 GTSNPN and CDR2 SVGIG (reference sequence). Trimming cost V 4 bases and J 7 bases; bases outside gene matches: 16. The CDR3 covers 16 residues. The CDR3 here is CAWTSGGARRSREQYF. The DNA of the CDR3 is TGTGCCTGGACAAGCGGGGGGGCTCGAAGGAGCAGGGAGCAGTACTTC. The complete variable domain, with remaining parts taken from reference TRBV30 and TRBJ2-7, reads SQTIHQWPATLVQPVGSPLSLECTVEGTSNPNLYWYRQAAGRGLQLLFYSVGIGQISSEVPQNLSASRPQDRQFILSSKKLLLSDSGFYLCAWTSGGARRSREQYFGPGTRLTVT.

The chain carries TRBV2 and TRBJ1-5; D ambiguous. The V end lost 1 base, the J end lost 4 bases, and 11 bases lay between the germline ends. This CDR3 is 15 amino acids long. CDR1 and CDR2 from the germline V gene are SNHLY and FYNNEI. This CDR3 is CASSEGQTVNQPQHF. The CDR3 DNA sequence: TGTGCCAGCAGTGAAGGTCAAACGGTGAATCAGCCCCAGCATTTT.